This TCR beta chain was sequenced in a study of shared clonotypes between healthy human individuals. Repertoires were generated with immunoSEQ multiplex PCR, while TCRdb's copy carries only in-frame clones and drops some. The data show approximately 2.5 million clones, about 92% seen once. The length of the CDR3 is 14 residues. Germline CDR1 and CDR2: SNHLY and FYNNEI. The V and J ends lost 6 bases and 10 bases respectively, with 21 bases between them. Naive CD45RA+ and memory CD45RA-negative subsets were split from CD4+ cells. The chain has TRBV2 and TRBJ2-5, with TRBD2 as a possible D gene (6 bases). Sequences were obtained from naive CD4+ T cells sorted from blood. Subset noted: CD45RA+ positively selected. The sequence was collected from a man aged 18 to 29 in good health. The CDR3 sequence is CASSPGPAGGSQYF. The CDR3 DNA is TGTGCCAGCAGCCCGGGACCGGCCGGAGGGAGCCAGTACTTC.